A single sample is the source of the 15 T cell receptor beta chains below, sequenced in a study of beta chain features in type 1 diabetes. TCRB transcripts that were expressed got sequenced, as all of the isolated RNA had been reverse transcribed. Only in-frame clones appear in the TCRdb table, and some are missing; sequencing was by immunoSEQ multiplex PCR. The sample holds 150,000 or so clones, roughly 9.3% seen once. Sequencing was performed on central memory CD4+ T cells from blood. The receptors shown here come from a woman in her thirties or forties in good health.

The chain combines TRBV5-1 with TRBJ2-5, with a possible D match to TRBD2 (7 bases). The CDR3 is 14 residues long. Germline V gene lookup returns CDR1 SGHRS and CDR2 YFSETQ. Deletions cut 4 bases from V and 1 base from J, with 11 bases between. The CDR3 spells CASSEGGAQETQYF. For the CDR3, the DNA is TGCGCCAGCAGCGAAGGGGGGGCCCAAGAGACCCAGTACTTC.

This clone was counted ten times or more. CDR3 in DNA: TGTGCCAGCAGTGAATATCGCGCAGGGCGAGTGGAGACCCAGTACTTC. Amino acid sequence: CASSEYRAGRVETQYF. The V gene is TRBV25-1, the J gene TRBJ2-5; weak D call: TRBD1 (5 bases). This CDR3 has 16 residues. Per germline, CDR1 MGHDK and CDR2 SYGVNS. The V end was cut by 0 bases, the J end by 5 bases, with 16 bases between.

The genes are TRBV29-1 and TRBJ2-5; 8 nucleotides line up with TRBD2. V gave up 7 bases and J gave up 2 bases; unmatched junction bases: 3. The CDR3 is 12 amino acids. Germline CDR1 and CDR2: SQVTM and ANQGSEA. CDR3 in amino acids: CSAGGRQETQYF. The CDR3, as DNA: TGCAGCGCGGGAGGGCGGCAAGAGACCCAGTACTTC.

This clone has more than one count but fewer than ten. The rearrangement uses TRBV10-3 and TRBJ1-1, with 11 bases lining up with TRBD1. V trimming: 9 bases; J trimming: 4 bases; junction bases outside the gene matches: 4. The CDR3 covers 13 residues. The germline V gene encodes CDR1 ENHRY and CDR2 SYGVKD. CDR3 bases: TGTGCCATAGAGGGACAGGGGGGCACTGAAGCTTTCTTT. Translation gives CAIEGQGGTEAFF.

This clone has more than one count but fewer than ten. The V and J genes are TRBV6-5 and TRBJ1-1; D not resolved. The CDR3 sequence is 13 residues long. The V gene's germline CDR1 is MNHEY and CDR2 SVGAGI. Trimming shortened V by 6 bases and J by 8 bases, and 16 bases separated the two germline ends. The CDR3 spells CASSPRSVSEAFF. CDR3 DNA sequence: TGTGCCAGCAGCCCCCGGTCGGTAAGCGAAGCTTTCTTT.

In its sample, this clone was seen a few times. The chain uses TRBV11-2 and TRBJ2-1; 10 bases are a match to TRBD2. Trimming cost V 4 bases and J 14 bases; bases outside gene matches: 8. Germline loops: CDR1 SGHAT, CDR2 FQNNGV. The CDR3 runs 13 residues. The CDR3 region has the DNA TGTGCCAGCAGCTACGTAGCGGGGGGAGGAAAGTTCTTC. This sequence encodes CASSYVAGGGKFF.

This chain joins TRBV9 and TRBJ2-3; 9 bases are a match to TRBD2. The CDR3 is made up of 17 amino acids. Germline CDR1 reads SGDLS; CDR2 reads YYNGEE. The V gene end was trimmed by 4 bases and the J gene end by 1 base; junction bases not matched to a gene: 10. The CDR3 nucleotides are TGTGCCAGCAGCCTTGAATCCGCGGGGGGGGGCACAGATACGCAGTATTTT. Amino acid sequence: CASSLESAGGGTDTQYF.

The chain couples TRBV19 to TRBJ1-2; D ambiguous. V shed 3 bases and J shed 8 bases, with 7 bases lying between them. This CDR3 spans 11 amino acids. The V gene's germline CDR1 is LNHDA and CDR2 SQIVND (reference sequence). The CDR3 protein is CASSISEGYTF. Here the CDR3 DNA reads TGTGCCAGTAGTATTTCGGAGGGCTACACCTTC.

This clone was observed a few times. The V gene is TRBV5-4, the J gene TRBJ2-1, with 8 bases fitting TRBD1. The CDR3 contains 15 residues. V lost 7 bases, J lost 9 bases, and 15 bases stayed unmatched. Germline lookup yields CDR1 SGHNT and CDR2 YYREEE (reference sequence). CDR3 coding DNA: TGTGCCAGCGGAATGGGACCGAACAGGGGGACTGAGCAGTTCTTC. Amino acid sequence: CASGMGPNRGTEQFF. Using reference TRBV5-4 and TRBJ2-1 for the parts outside the CDR3, the full variable domain is ETGVTQSPTHLIKTRGQQVTLRCSSQSGHNTVSWYQQALGQGPQFIFQYYREEENGRGNFPPRFSGLQFPNYSSELNVNALELDDSALYLCASGMGPNRGTEQFFGPGTRLTVL.

This clone was detected ten times or more. The chain employs TRBV9 and TRBJ1-2; no clear D gene. Per the germline V gene, CDR1 is SGDLS and CDR2 is YYNGEE. The CDR3 runs 11 residues. V lost 3 bases and J 3 bases, leaving 3 bases between the germline ends. In nucleotides, the CDR3 is TGTGCCAGCAGCGCGGACTATGGCTACACCTTC. Its translation is CASSADYGYTF.

The chain recombines TRBV19 with TRBJ1-2; 8 nucleotides align to TRBD1. The CDR3 extends over 13 amino acids. J was trimmed by 5 bases and V by 5 bases; bases with no gene match: 4. Germline CDR1 reads LNHDA; CDR2 reads SQIVND (reference sequence). DNA for the CDR3: TGTGCCAGTAGTCCTGGGACAGGATATGGCTACACCTTC. It is translated as CASSPGTGYGYTF.

The chain is built from TRBV27 and TRBJ1-5; D remains unclear. This CDR3 comprises 17 residues. Germline lookup yields CDR1 MNHEY and CDR2 SMNVEV (reference sequence). The V gene lost 0 bases and the J gene lost 2 bases, with 14 bases spanning the gap. This CDR3 is CASSLSSSGLGNQPQHF. Written as DNA, the CDR3 is TGTGCCAGCAGTTTATCTTCGTCGGGTTTGGGCAATCAGCCCCAGCATTTT.

This clone was seen a handful of times. The V gene is TRBV9, the J gene TRBJ2-3, with 7 bases matching TRBD1. The CDR3 loop spans 13 amino acids. V was clipped by 4 bases and J by 15 bases; unmatched bases: 14. Germline-derived CDR1 and CDR2 are SGDLS and YYNGEE. This chain's CDR3 is CASSPSDRANIYF. For the CDR3, the DNA is TGTGCCAGCAGCCCCTCCGACAGGGCTAATATATATTTT.

This clone occurred a few times. The chain is built from TRBV6-4 and TRBJ2-5; no clear D. CDR1 and CDR2 (germline): MRHNA, SNTAGT. This CDR3 is 11 amino acids long. The V end was cut by 5 bases, the J end by 7 bases, with 8 bases between. The CDR3 DNA is TGTGCCAGCAGTTACTTCGGGACCCAGTACTTC. Protein product: CASSYFGTQYF.

The V gene is TRBV9, the J gene TRBJ2-1; the D gene is possibly TRBD1 (5 bases). Germline V gene sequence: CDR1 SGDLS, CDR2 YYNGEE. The V end was cut by 3 bases, the J end by 6 bases, with 7 bases between. The CDR3 has 12 residues. CDR3 sequence: CASSGRGNEQFF. CDR3 sequence (DNA): TGTGCCAGCAGCGGTAGGGGCAATGAGCAGTTCTTC. The full variable domain, its missing parts supplied by reference TRBV9 and TRBJ2-1, is DSGVTQTPKHLITATGQRVTLRCSPRSGDLSVYWYQQSLDQGLQFLIQYYNGEERAKGNILERFSAQQFPDLHSELNLSSLELGDSALYFCASSGRGNEQFFGPGTRLTVL.